A single TCR beta chain is shown here with its context. Its target is not known. The CDR3 is 12 amino acids. Germline V lookup: CDR1 SQVTM, CDR2 ANQGSEA. The V end lost 3 bases, the J end lost 2 bases, and 7 bases lay between the germline ends. These data come from a study of T cells in Graves' hyperthyroidism and ophthalmopathy. Study at large: The initial diagnosis was the point when peripheral blood was collected, ahead of any treatment.

Authors of the study amplified TCR beta CDR3 regions from RNA transcripts. The HTBI primer set served for first-round RT-PCR of the TCR CDR3. TCRdb reprocessed the multiplex PCR reads with MiXCR, giving one entry per CDR3 protein. Of fewer than 850,000 distinct CDR3 sequences listed, 15% to 20% are singletons. General study findings and limits: Blood also contained most expanded thyroid clonotypes above 0.001. Ophthalmopathy and stable hyperthyroidism were separated by a 13 V-J model.

Sequences were obtained from blood. The chain employs TRBV29-1 and TRBJ1-2; unclear D gene. The sequence was collected from a man aged 45-65 years with Graves' hyperthyroidism. DNA of the CDR3: TGCAGCGTTGACAGGAAGAACTATGGCTACACCTTC. Translating it yields CSVDRKNYGYTF.